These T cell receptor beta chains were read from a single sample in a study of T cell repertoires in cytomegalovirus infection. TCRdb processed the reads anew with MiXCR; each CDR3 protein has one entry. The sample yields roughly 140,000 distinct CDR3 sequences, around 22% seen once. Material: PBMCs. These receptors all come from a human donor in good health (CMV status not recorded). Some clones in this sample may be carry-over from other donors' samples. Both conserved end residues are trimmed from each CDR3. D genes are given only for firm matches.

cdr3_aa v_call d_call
ASSVGSSNSNQPQH TRBV7-9 .
ASSLIAPTGELF TRBV12-3/TRBV12-4 .
ASRRAGSSYNSPLH TRBV19 .
ASSLRVKGGNTIY TRBV7-8 .
SVGTSWNYEQY TRBV20-1 TRBD2
ASSRGLAGVYEQF TRBV6-8 TRBD2
ASRKEHPRDSPLH TRBV6-2/TRBV6-3 .
ASTSTEGNTEAF TRBV7-9 .
ASSPRGGPYEPY TRBV7-9 TRBD2
ASSQGGVYEQY TRBV4-2 .
ASSDRQESEKLF TRBV2 .
ASGYQRGGAYEQF TRBV12-5 TRBD2
ASSLEGVQGGYDTQY TRBV7-2 .
ASRNRGPNQPQH TRBV2 TRBD1
ASSQPIAGVGYNEQF TRBV4-2 TRBD2
ASKESAYLEQY TRBV6-5 .
ASSPWDRNTEAF TRBV7-9 TRBD1
ASSPLEADTQY TRBV28 .
ASTSGLAPYNEQF TRBV27 TRBD2
ASSVVVAETQY TRBV2 .
ASSQGTLRESSYEQY TRBV14 .
AWRPPGQGEGEQY TRBV30 TRBD1
ASSSQTAPRKTDTQY TRBV12-3/TRBV12-4 .
ASSLSRMNTEAF TRBV7-2 .
ASSATSDPEAF TRBV2 .
ARRDRGLSPLH TRBV19 TRBD1
ASSLLAGGRTDTQY TRBV7-6 TRBD2
ASSVQGEPGELF TRBV28 TRBD1
ARRPTGALNQPQH TRBV6-2/TRBV6-3 TRBD1
ASSPPGLAGVGREQY TRBV23-1 TRBD2
ASSERATKSTEAF TRBV2 .
ASSLWVGAAYEQY TRBV28 .
ASRGVGDNQPQH TRBV6-1 .
ASSVDSAVSEQF TRBV7-3 .
ASSLGLIRQGYFYGYT TRBV7-6 .
ASGPGQGRAQPQH TRBV28 TRBD1
ASRGAGPGELF TRBV27 .
ASSYTPGEQF TRBV6-6 .
ASSQDPSGGAYNEQF TRBV4-2 TRBD2
ASSLDRELF TRBV5-5 .
ASSDGQGRNNGYT TRBV7-3 TRBD1
ASSLGGGFYEQY TRBV5-1 TRBD2
ATSDASQGRGQPQH TRBV24-1 TRBD1
ASSNWGGNQPQH TRBV19 .
SVEPAGTGVDGYT TRBV29-1 TRBD1
ASSEALPQETQY TRBV2 .
ASSRGAGLETQY TRBV7-3 .
ASSLGQGAAGELF TRBV7-6 TRBD1
ASSQGQRLPNEKLF TRBV14 .
SVIGTGDNQPQH TRBV29-1 TRBD1
ASSEETGNYGYT TRBV2 TRBD1
ASSQGFIGSGYT TRBV3-1 .
ASSKIGQGRTDTQY TRBV6-5 TRBD1
ASSPRGGLAGGTDTQY TRBV7-2 TRBD2
ASSFGESGTDTQY TRBV7-9 .
ASSLVGGHYNEQF TRBV11-2 .
ASSFEGGNTEAF TRBV6-1 .
SAGGGRSWQETQY TRBV20-1 TRBD2